This T cell receptor (beta chain) was profiled in a study of shared clonotypes between healthy human individuals. Overall study findings and caveats: In general, naive subsets displayed greater estimated richness than memory subsets did.

Each replicate PCR on the sorted subsets used 200 to 250 ng DNA (around 30,000 T cell genomes). Repertoires were generated with immunoSEQ multiplex PCR, while TCRdb's copy carries only in-frame clones and drops some. The sample comprises about 2.2 million clones, around 95% of which are singletons, and approximately 1.7% rests with the top ten. CD8 cells classed as naive were CD45RO-negative and positively selected for CCR7, excluding terminally differentiated effector memory CD45RA+ cells. Notes on this clone: The antigen remains unidentified.

Germline V gene lookup returns CDR1 LGHNA and CDR2 YNFKEQ. V was shortened by 5 bases and J by 3 bases, with 16 bases between the two germline ends. This CDR3 comprises 15 residues. Sequencing used naive CD8+ T cells from PBMCs. The receptor's source is a man between 18 and 35 years old in good health. Some clones in this sample may be carry-over from other donors' samples. The chain has TRBV4-2 and TRBJ1-2; D is unresolved. For the CDR3, the DNA is TGTGCCAGCAGCAACGAGGGCCCTACCGACTATGGCTACACCTTC. It is translated as CASSNEGPTDYGYTF.